This TCR beta chain was found in a study of blood T cell repertoires in COVID-19. Looking at the study overall: Spain, Italy and the United States supplied samples that represented acute and convalescent COVID-19. PBMCs, B-cell-depleted T cells, or T cells were the source of the cDNA or gDNA that made up the material.

The ends lost 7 bases at V and 1 base at J; junction bases unmatched: 11. The CDR3 length is 19 residues. CDR1 and CDR2 from the germline V gene are MDHEN and SYDVKM. The authors' processing: Amplification of reference gene primers provided the estimated nucleated cell counts. TCRdb keeps only in-frame clones here, not all; method: immunoSEQ multiplex PCR. V and J calls and clone size are given by that table; D and trimming were obtained from the DNA. The sample lists some 83,000 clones; roughly 85% were seen once. The receptor's source is an elderly woman with active or convalescent COVID-19. The chain links TRBV28 to TRBJ2-2; 14 bases are shared with TRBD2. Specimen: peripheral blood. In nucleotides, the CDR3 is TGTGCCAGCACCTCGCCGGGACTAGCGGGAGACCTGAACACCGGGGAGCTGTTTTTT. It specifies CASTSPGLAGDLNTGELFF.